The rows below give T cell receptor beta chains drawn from one sample of a study of OX40 agonist ivuxolimab in advanced cancers. This table comes from immunoSEQ multiplex PCR, and its TCRdb copy is limited to in-frame clones, with some not included. The data show roughly 28,000 clones, about nine tenths seen once. The sequencing used CD4+ or CD8+ T cells sorted from blood, collected in a trial of the OX40 agonist ivuxolimab. The receptors were gathered from an adult with an advanced solid tumor such as melanoma, head and neck, liver or kidney cancer. The CDR3 runs from the conserved cysteine through the conserved F or W. The D gene is left open where the match is weak. The size of a clone is reported for some rows only, either as once, few or many, or as a class for expanded clones.

V: TRBV4-1; size: NA; J: TRBJ1-1; D: NA; CDR3: CASTATGGNTEAFF; DNA: TGCGCCAGCACCGCAACTGGTGGCAACACTGAAGCTTTCTTT
V: TRBV7-7; size: NA; J: TRBJ2-2; D: NA; CDR3: CASSLTATGELFF; DNA: TGTGCCAGCAGCTTAACGGCGACCGGGGAGCTGTTTTTT
V: TRBV19; size: NA; J: TRBJ1-5; D: NA; CDR3: CASSIQGGGQPQHF; DNA: TGTGCCAGTAGTATACAGGGTGGAGGTCAGCCCCAGCATTTT
V: TRBV5-8; size: NA; J: TRBJ2-7; D: TRBD1; CDR3: CASSLGQGVSYEQYF; DNA: TGTGCCAGCAGCTTGGGGCAGGGGGTCTCCTACGAGCAGTACTTC
V: TRBV4-3; size: NA; J: TRBJ2-3; D: TRBD2; CDR3: CASSQDRRLAGGDTQYF; DNA: TGCGCCAGCAGCCAAGATCGGAGACTAGCGGGAGGTGATACGCAGTATTTT
V: TRBV10-1; size: NA; J: TRBJ2-7; D: NA; CDR3: CASGRGPYEQYF; DNA: TGCGCCAGCGGTCGGGGCCCCTACGAGCAGTACTTC
V: TRBV7-9; size: NA; J: TRBJ2-1; D: TRBD1; CDR3: CASSLVQGASARWGGEQFF; DNA: TGTGCCAGCAGCCTCGTGCAGGGGGCGTCGGCTAGATGGGGTGGTGAGCAGTTCTTC
V: TRBV30; size: NA; J: TRBJ1-2; D: NA; CDR3: CAWSGITAYYGYTF; DNA: TGTGCCTGGAGTGGTATCACCGCTTACTATGGCTACACCTTC
V: TRBV11-2; size: NA; J: TRBJ2-3; D: NA; CDR3: CASSGRSDTQYF; DNA: TGTGCCAGCAGCGGCCGTTCAGATACGCAGTATTTT
V: TRBV10-3; size: once; J: TRBJ1-2; D: TRBD1; CDR3: CASEGDSAYGYTF; DNA: TGTGCCTCAGAGGGGGACAGTGCCTATGGCTACACCTTC
V: TRBV5-1; size: NA; J: TRBJ2-2; D: NA; CDR3: CASSLLSRGRVAGELFF; DNA: TGCGCCAGCAGCTTACTAAGCCGGGGGCGAGTGGCCGGGGAGCTGTTTTTT
V: TRBV7-9; size: NA; J: TRBJ2-3; D: TRBD2; CDR3: CASSLQGLANTDTQYF; DNA: TGTGCCAGCAGCTTACAGGGACTAGCTAACACAGATACGCAGTATTTT
V: TRBV7-9; size: few; J: TRBJ2-1; D: TRBD2; CDR3: CASSLGLAGDFSEQFF; DNA: TGTGCCAGCAGCTTAGGTCTAGCGGGAGATTTTAGTGAGCAGTTCTTC
V: TRBV5-1; size: NA; J: TRBJ1-5; D: NA; CDR3: CASSSEGGNQPQHF; DNA: TGCGCCAGCAGCTCCGAGGGGGGCAATCAGCCCCAGCATTTT
V: TRBV11-2; size: NA; J: TRBJ2-1; D: TRBD1; CDR3: CASSLWTGGYNEQFF; DNA: TGTGCCAGCAGCTTATGGACAGGGGGATACAATGAGCAGTTCTTC
V: TRBV27; size: once; J: TRBJ1-2; D: NA; CDR3: CASSLSGLLPGHYGYTF; DNA: TGTGCCAGCAGTTTATCGGGACTCCTACCAGGCCACTATGGCTACACCTTC
V: TRBV11-2; size: NA; J: TRBJ1-3; D: TRBD1; CDR3: CASSLYRGDTIYF; DNA: TGTGCCAGCAGCCTTTACAGGGGAGACACCATATATTTT
V: TRBV5-5; size: NA; J: TRBJ1-2; D: TRBD1; CDR3: CASSLDPTGDIYGYTF; DNA: TGTGCCAGCAGCTTGGACCCCACAGGGGATATTTATGGCTACACCTTC
V: TRBV6-5; size: NA; J: TRBJ1-1; D: NA; CDR3: CASSYSQDEAFF; DNA: TGTGCCAGCAGTTATAGCCAAGATGAAGCTTTCTTT
V: TRBV7-9; size: NA; J: TRBJ2-5; D: TRBD2; CDR3: CASSLATSGNQETQYF; DNA: TGTGCCAGCAGCTTAGCGACTAGCGGGAACCAAGAGACCCAGTACTTC
V: TRBV27; size: few; J: TRBJ2-2; D: NA; CDR3: CASSLLKTVTGELFF; DNA: TGTGCCAGCAGTTTACTTAAAACGGTTACCGGGGAGCTGTTTTTT
V: TRBV27; size: NA; J: TRBJ1-1; D: NA; CDR3: CASSRLGRPEAFF; DNA: TGTGCCAGCAGTCGACTGGGACGGCCAGAAGCTTTCTTT
V: TRBV9; size: NA; J: TRBJ2-7; D: NA; CDR3: CASSVEGDQGGYEQYF; DNA: TGTGCCAGCAGCGTAGAAGGGGATCAGGGCGGCTACGAGCAGTACTTC
V: TRBV30; size: NA; J: TRBJ2-5; D: NA; CDR3: CAWSVPRYAETQYF; DNA: TGTGCCTGGAGTGTACCCAGATACGCAGAGACCCAGTACTTC
V: TRBV13; size: NA; J: TRBJ1-2; D: NA; CDR3: CASSLAWGRDANYGYTF; DNA: TGTGCCAGCAGCTTAGCATGGGGCAGGGACGCTAACTATGGCTACACCTTC
V: TRBV29-1; size: NA; J: TRBJ2-7; D: NA; CDR3: CSVESRTSYEQYF; DNA: TGCAGCGTTGAGAGCAGAACCAGCTACGAGCAGTACTTC
V: TRBV4-2; size: NA; J: TRBJ2-2; D: NA; CDR3: CASSQDRGAGWNTGELFF; DNA: TGTGCCAGCAGCCAAGATAGGGGGGCGGGGTGGAACACCGGGGAGCTGTTTTTT